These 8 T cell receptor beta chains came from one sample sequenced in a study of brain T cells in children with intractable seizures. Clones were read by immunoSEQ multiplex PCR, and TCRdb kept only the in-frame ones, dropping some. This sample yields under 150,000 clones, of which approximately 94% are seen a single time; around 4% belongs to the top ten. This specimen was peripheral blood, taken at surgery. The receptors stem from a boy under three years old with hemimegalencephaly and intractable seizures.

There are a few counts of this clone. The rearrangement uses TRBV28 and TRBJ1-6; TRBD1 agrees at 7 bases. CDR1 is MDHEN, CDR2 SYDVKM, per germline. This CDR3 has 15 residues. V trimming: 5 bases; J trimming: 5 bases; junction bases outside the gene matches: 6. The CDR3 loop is CASSKGDSHNSPLHF. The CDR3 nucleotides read TGTGCCAGCAGTAAGGGGGACAGCCATAATTCACCCCTCCACTTT.

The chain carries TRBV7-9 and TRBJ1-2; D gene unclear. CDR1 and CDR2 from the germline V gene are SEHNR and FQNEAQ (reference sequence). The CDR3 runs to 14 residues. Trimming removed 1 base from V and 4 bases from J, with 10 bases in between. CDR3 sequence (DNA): TGTGCCAGCAGCTTAGTAGGGCAGCTCTATGGCTACACCTTC. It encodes CASSLVGQLYGYTF. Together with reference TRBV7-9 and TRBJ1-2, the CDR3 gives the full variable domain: DTGVSQNPRHKITKRGQNVTFRCDPISEHNRLYWYRQTLGQGPEFLTYFQNEAQLEKSRLLSDRFSAERPKGSFSTLEIQRTEQGDSAMYLCASSLVGQLYGYTFGSGTRLTVV.

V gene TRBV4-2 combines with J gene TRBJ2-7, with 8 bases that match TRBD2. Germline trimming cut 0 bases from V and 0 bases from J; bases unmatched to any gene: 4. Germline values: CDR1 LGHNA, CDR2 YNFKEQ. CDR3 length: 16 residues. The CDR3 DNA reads TGTGCCAGCAGCCAAGATGCGGGAGGCCCCTCCTACGAGCAGTACTTC. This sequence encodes CASSQDAGGPSYEQYF.

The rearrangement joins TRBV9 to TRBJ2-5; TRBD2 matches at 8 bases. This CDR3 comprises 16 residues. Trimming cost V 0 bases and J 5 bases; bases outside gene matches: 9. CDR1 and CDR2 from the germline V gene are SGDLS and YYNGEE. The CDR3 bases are TGTGCCAGCAGCGTAGATATAGCGGGAAGCGGGGAGACCCAGTACTTC. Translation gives CASSVDIAGSGETQYF.

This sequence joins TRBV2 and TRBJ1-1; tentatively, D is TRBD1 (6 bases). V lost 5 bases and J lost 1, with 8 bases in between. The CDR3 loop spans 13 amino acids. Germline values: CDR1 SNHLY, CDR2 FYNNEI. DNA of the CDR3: TGTGCCAGCAGTCCCAGGGGGAACACTGAAGCTTTCTTT. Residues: CASSPRGNTEAFF.

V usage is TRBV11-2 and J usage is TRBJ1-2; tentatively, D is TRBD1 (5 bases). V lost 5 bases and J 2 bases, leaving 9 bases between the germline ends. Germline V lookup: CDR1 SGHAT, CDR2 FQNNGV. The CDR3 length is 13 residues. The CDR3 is CASSPGRNYGYTF. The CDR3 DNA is TGTGCCAGCAGCCCGGGACGGAACTATGGCTACACCTTC.

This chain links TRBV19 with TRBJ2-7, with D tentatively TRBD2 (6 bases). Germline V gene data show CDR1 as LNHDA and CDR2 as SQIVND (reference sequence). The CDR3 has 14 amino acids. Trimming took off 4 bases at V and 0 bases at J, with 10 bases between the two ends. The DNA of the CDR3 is TGTGCCAGTAGTAGCGTGCGGGGCTCCTACGAGCAGTACTTC. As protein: CASSSVRGSYEQYF.

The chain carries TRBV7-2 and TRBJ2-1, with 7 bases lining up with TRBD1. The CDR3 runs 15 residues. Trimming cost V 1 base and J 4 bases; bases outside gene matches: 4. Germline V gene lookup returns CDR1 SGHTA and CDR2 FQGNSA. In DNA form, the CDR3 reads TGTGCCAGCAGCTTAGAAGGGGGCTTTTACAATGAGCAGTTCTTC. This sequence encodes CASSLEGGFYNEQFF. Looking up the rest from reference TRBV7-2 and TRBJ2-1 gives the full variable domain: GAGVSQSPSNKVTEKGKDVELRCDPISGHTALYWYRQSLGQGLEFLIYFQGNSAPDKSGLPSDRFSAERTGGSVSTLTIQRTQQEDSAVYLCASSLEGGFYNEQFFGPGTRLTVL.